In its sample, the clone carrying this TCR beta chain was seen once. The same CDR3 arises from other DNA sequences in this sample as well. The sample comes from a study of blood T cell repertoires in COVID-19. Across the study: Acute and convalescent COVID-19 specimens originated in the United States, Italy and Spain. T cells, B-cell-depleted T cells, or PBMCs supplied cDNA or gDNA.

Assay: immunoSEQ multiplex PCR; the TCRdb copy retains only in-frame clones and omits some. The sample records roughly 250,000 clones, over 70% being singletons. The sample consisted of peripheral blood. This TCR came from a human donor in a cohort sampled during active COVID-19.

In DNA form, the CDR3 reads TGCAGTGCTAGACGGACTGAAGCTTTCTTT. It translates to CSARRTEAFF. The chain has TRBV20-1 and TRBJ1-1, with D hard to call. CDR1 is DFQATT, CDR2 SNEGSKA, per germline (reference sequence). V was cut by 2 bases and J by 5 bases, with 3 bases left in between. This CDR3 comprises 10 residues.